The 9 T cell receptor beta chains below were found in one sample sequenced in a study of blood T cells in healthy people across ages. For the second PCR, which ran for roughly 6 to 12 cycles, a sample-barcoded 5' primer and a J-beta primer mix were used. MiXCR, applied by TCRdb to the 5' RACE reads, yields one record per CDR3 protein. The table lists about 1.7 million distinct CDR3 sequences, under 30% of them singletons, with roughly 8% in the top ten. Sequencing was carried out using blood. All receptors come from a woman under 40 in good health.

With respect to this clonotype: A far more abundant clone sits one base away, making this likely a read error. The chain carries TRBV7-2 and TRBJ1-2; TRBD1 matches at 7 bases. The J segment lost 4 bases and the V segment lost 2 bases, leaving 1 base of the junction unmatched. This CDR3 is 13 amino acids long. Germline V lookup: CDR1 SGHTA, CDR2 FQGNSA. The CDR3 here is CASSLHRGYGYTF. The CDR3 DNA sequence: TGTGCCAGCAGCTTACACAGGGGCTATGGCTACACCTTC.

This clonotype appeared a few times. The genes are TRBV28 and TRBJ1-5; D uncertain. This CDR3 is 15 amino acids long. Germline V CDR1 and CDR2: MDHEN, SYDVKM. Trimming took off 2 bases at V and 2 bases at J, with 10 bases between the two ends. The CDR3 protein is CASSLGLAGNQPQHF. CDR3 nucleotide sequence: TGTGCCAGCAGTTTAGGGCTGGCAGGCAATCAGCCCCAGCATTTT.

In its sample, this clonotype was seen a few times. The chain combines TRBV7-2 with TRBJ1-5; D gene uncertain. The CDR3 runs to 14 residues. V was pared by 2 bases and J by 6 bases, with 11 bases between. In germline, CDR1 is SGHTA, CDR2 FQGNSA. CDR3 residues: CASSLWEMGQPQHF. The CDR3 region has the DNA TGTGCCAGCAGCTTATGGGAGATGGGTCAGCCCCAGCATTTT.

This clonotype was recorded once. J is TRBJ2-4 and V is TRBV2, with D possibly matching TRBD2 (5 bases). The J call is doubtful: the DNA matches TRBJ2-7 better. Germline CDR1 SNHLY, CDR2 FYNNEI. This CDR3 is built from 13 residues. The CDR3 nucleotides read TGTGCCACCACACCGGGAAGAGCCTACGAGCAGTACTTC. This translates into CATTPGRAYEQYF.

V is TRBV24-1 and J is TRBJ2-3; TRBD1 agrees at 9 bases. There are 13 residues in the CDR3. Per the germline V gene, CDR1 is KGHDR and CDR2 is SFDVKD. Losses at the gene ends were 7 bases for V and 4 bases for J; bases not matched to a gene: 2. CDR3: CATRQGASDTQYF. CDR3 DNA: TGTGCCACCAGACAGGGGGCATCAGATACGCAGTATTTT.

This clonotype was counted a few times. The chain has TRBV11-2 and TRBJ1-2; D gene ambiguous. Looked up from germline, CDR1 is SGHAT and CDR2 is FQNNGV. V was trimmed by 0 bases and J by 12 bases, leaving 11 bases between them. This CDR3 region has 12 residues. CDR3 residues: CASSLDREVHTF. DNA for the CDR3: TGTGCCAGCAGCTTAGATCGGGAGGTGCACACCTTC. The variable domain in full, with the rest retrieved from reference TRBV11-2 and TRBJ1-2, is EAGVAQSPRYKIIEKRQSVAFWCNPISGHATLYWYQQILGQGPKLLIQFQNNGVVDDSQLPKDRFSAERLKGVDSTLKIQPAKLEDSAVYLCASSLDREVHTFGSGTRLTVV.

This clonotype was counted only a few times. The chain couples TRBV20-1 to TRBJ2-3; D remains unclear. Germline CDR1 and CDR2: DFQATT and SNEGSKA (reference sequence). V was pared by 3 bases and J by 0 bases, with 10 bases between. The CDR3 covers 14 residues. CDR3 sequence: CSARQATSTDTQYF. The DNA of the CDR3 is TGCAGTGCTAGGCAGGCCACTAGCACAGATACGCAGTATTTT.

This clonotype was found a few times. V usage is TRBV5-1 and J usage is TRBJ2-1; tentatively, D is TRBD2 (6 bases). This CDR3 contains 14 residues. CDR1 is SGHRS and CDR2 is YFSETQ in the germline V gene. Between the trimmed V and J ends, which lost 2 bases and 5 bases, there was a span of 11 bases. The CDR3 nucleotides are TGCGCCAGCAGCTTTAGGCCGGGGGACAATGAGCAGTTCTTC. Its translation is CASSFRPGDNEQFF.

This clonotype appeared a few times. The chain is built from TRBV7-2 and TRBJ2-1, with D unresolved. V lost 4 bases to trimming and J lost 0 bases, with 16 bases between them. Germline assignment: CDR1 SGHTA and CDR2 FQGNSA. This CDR3 is 17 amino acids long. Here the CDR3 DNA reads TGTGCCAGCAGCTCCACTTCGACTCGCAGCTCCTACAATGAGCAGTTCTTC. Translation: CASSSTSTRSSYNEQFF. The complete variable domain, with remaining parts taken from reference TRBV7-2 and TRBJ2-1, reads GAGVSQSPSNKVTEKGKDVELRCDPISGHTALYWYRQSLGQGLEFLIYFQGNSAPDKSGLPSDRFSAERTGGSVSTLTIQRTQQEDSAVYLCASSSTSTRSSYNEQFFGPGTRLTVL.